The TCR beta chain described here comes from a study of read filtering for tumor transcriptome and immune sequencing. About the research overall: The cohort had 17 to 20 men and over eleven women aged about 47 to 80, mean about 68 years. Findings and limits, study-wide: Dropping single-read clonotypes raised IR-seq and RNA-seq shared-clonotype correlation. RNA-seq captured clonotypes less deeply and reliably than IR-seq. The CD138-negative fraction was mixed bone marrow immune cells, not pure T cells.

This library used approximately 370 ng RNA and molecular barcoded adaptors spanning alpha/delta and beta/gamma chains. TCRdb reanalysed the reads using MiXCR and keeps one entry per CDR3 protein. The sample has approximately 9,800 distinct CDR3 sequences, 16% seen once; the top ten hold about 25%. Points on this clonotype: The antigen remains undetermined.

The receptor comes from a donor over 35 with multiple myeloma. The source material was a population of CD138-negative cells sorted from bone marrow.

The CDR3 protein is CASSLQGASTDTQYF. DNA of the CDR3: TGCGCCAGCAGCTTACAGGGTGCTAGCACAGATACGCAGTATTTT. This chain uses TRBV5-1 with TRBJ2-3; D possibly corresponds to TRBD1 (6 bases). CDR3 length: 15 residues. The germline gives CDR1 SGHRS, CDR2 YFSETQ. With 2 bases removed from V and 0 bases from J, the gap between germline ends came to 10 bases.